In this sample, the clone carrying this T cell receptor beta chain turned up a few times. The antigen remains undetermined. This CDR3 spans 13 amino acids. Trimming shortened V by 4 bases and J by 4 bases, and 10 bases separated the two germline ends. Germline V gene data show CDR1 as MNHEY and CDR2 as SMNVEV (reference sequence). This entry belongs to a study of T cell repertoires in cytomegalovirus infection. Whole-study findings and limits: Public TCR beta family frequency separated CMV-and-HLA carriers, including in an independent cohort.

TCRdb fed the reads into MiXCR, producing one record per CDR3 protein. The sample contains about 920,000 distinct CDR3 sequences, roughly 31% of which appear only once. The chain combines TRBV27 with TRBJ1-2; D is uncertain. The starting material was cultured CD8+ T cells from PBMCs, obtained from culture after CMV antigen stimulation. This TCR derives from a human donor in good health (CMV status not recorded). Some clones in this sample may be carry-over from other donors' samples. The CDR3: CASSWGGSYGYTF. The CDR3 nucleotides read TGTGCCAGCAGTTGGGGAGGGTCCTATGGCTACACCTTC.